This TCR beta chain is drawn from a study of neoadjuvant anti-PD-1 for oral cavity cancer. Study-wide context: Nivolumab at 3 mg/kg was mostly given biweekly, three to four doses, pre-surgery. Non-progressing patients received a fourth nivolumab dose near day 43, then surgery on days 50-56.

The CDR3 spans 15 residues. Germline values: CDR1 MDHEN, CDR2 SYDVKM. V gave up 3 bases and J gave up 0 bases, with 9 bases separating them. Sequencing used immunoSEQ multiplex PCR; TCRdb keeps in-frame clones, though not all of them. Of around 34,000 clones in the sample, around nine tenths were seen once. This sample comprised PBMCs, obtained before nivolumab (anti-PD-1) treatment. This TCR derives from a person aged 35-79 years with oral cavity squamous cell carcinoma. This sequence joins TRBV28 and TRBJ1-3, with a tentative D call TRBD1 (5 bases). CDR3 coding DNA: TGTGCCAGCAGTTTGACAGCTATCTCTGGAAACACCATATATTTT. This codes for CASSLTAISGNTIYF.